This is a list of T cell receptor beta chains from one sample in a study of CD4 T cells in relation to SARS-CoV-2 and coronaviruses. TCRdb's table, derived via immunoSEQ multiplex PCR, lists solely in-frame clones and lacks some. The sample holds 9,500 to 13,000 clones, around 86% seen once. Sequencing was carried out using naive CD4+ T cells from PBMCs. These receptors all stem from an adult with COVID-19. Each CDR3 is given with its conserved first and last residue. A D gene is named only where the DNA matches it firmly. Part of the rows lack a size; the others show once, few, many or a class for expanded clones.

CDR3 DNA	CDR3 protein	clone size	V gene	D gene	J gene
TGTGCCAGCAGCCTCAACCTAGCCCAAGCTTTCTTT	CASSLNLAQAFF	.	TRBV7-8	.	TRBJ1-1
TGTGCCAGCAGTTTACTTATGGCCAGCGGGATCTACGAGCAGTACTTC	CASSLLMASGIYEQYF	once	TRBV27	TRBD2	TRBJ2-7
TGTGCCAGCGAGGACTCTGGAAACACCATATATTTT	CASEDSGNTIYF	.	TRBV6-6	.	TRBJ1-3
TGTGCCAGCAGCCTAAACACGGGACGGCATAATGAAAAACTGTTTTTT	CASSLNTGRHNEKLFF	.	TRBV3-1/TRBV3-2	.	TRBJ1-4
TGTGCCAGCAGCTTGGTTACAGGGTGGTCCGACGAGCAGTACTTC	CASSLVTGWSDEQYF	.	TRBV5-6	.	TRBJ2-7
TGTGCCAGCAGCCTCGACGGGTACACCTACGAGCAGTACTTC	CASSLDGYTYEQYF	.	TRBV14	.	TRBJ2-7
TGTGCCAGCAGTGAAAGAAGCAAGGGGGTTTACGAGCAGTACTTC	CASSERSKGVYEQYF	.	TRBV25-1	.	TRBJ2-7
TGTGCCAGCAGCCCAACTAGCGGGGGGAACACCGGGGAGCTGTTTTTT	CASSPTSGGNTGELFF	.	TRBV11-2	TRBD2	TRBJ2-2
TGTGCCAGCAGCCCCCCCGGGTCCGGGGAGCTGTTTTTT	CASSPPGSGELFF	.	TRBV6-6	.	TRBJ2-2
TGTGCCAGCAGCTTATATCGAAATAGCAATCAGCCCCAGCATTTT	CASSLYRNSNQPQHF	.	TRBV7-2	.	TRBJ1-5